The next 25 T cell receptor beta chains were all read from a single sample in a study of T cell responses to AZD1222 COVID-19 vaccine. This table comes from immunoSEQ multiplex PCR, and its TCRdb copy is limited to in-frame clones, with some not included. The repertoire has 100,000 to 150,000 clones, approximately 88% of them found once; the top ten carry roughly 4.2%. Sequenced material: peripheral blood, taken on day 0 of AZD1222 vaccination. The receptors stem from an adult in good health.

The gene calls are TRBV27 and TRBJ2-7; the D is unclear. The CDR3 length is 14 residues. Deletions cut 7 bases from V and 0 bases from J, with 13 bases between. The V gene's germline CDR1 is MNHEY and CDR2 SMNVEV (reference sequence). The CDR3: CASKIGISSYEQYF. The CDR3 DNA sequence: TGTGCCAGCAAAATAGGAATTAGCTCCTACGAGCAGTACTTC.

This clone came up once. The genes are TRBV29-1 and TRBJ1-1; D unresolved. CDR3 size: 11 residues. Trimming stripped 7 bases from V and 5 bases from J, with 11 bases between. Germline CDR1 SQVTM, CDR2 ANQGSEA. The CDR3 sequence: CSGTERTEAFF. The CDR3 region has the DNA TGCAGCGGAACTGAGAGGACTGAAGCTTTCTTT.

J is TRBJ1-5 and V is TRBV2, with no clear D. Germline CDR1 is SNHLY and CDR2 is FYNNEI. CDR3 length: 15 residues. Trimming pared 8 bases from V and 0 bases from J, leaving 14 bases between. CDR3 residues: CASRSGRYSNQPQHF. The DNA for the CDR3 is TGTGCCAGCCGTTCAGGCAGATATAGCAATCAGCCCCAGCATTTT. Filled out from reference TRBV2 and TRBJ1-5, the complete variable domain reads EPEVTQTPSHQVTQMGQEVILRCVPISNHLYFYWYRQILGQKVEFLVSFYNNEISEKSEIFDDQFSVERPDGSNFTLKIRSTKLEDSAMYFCASRSGRYSNQPQHFGDGTRLSIL.

The rearrangement uses TRBV11-2 and TRBJ1-6, with unresolved D. Germline V gene sequence: CDR1 SGHAT, CDR2 FQNNGV. The CDR3 extends over 12 amino acids. Trimming left V 4 bases short and J 7 bases short, with 5 bases between. CDR3 sequence reads: CASSSTNSPLHF. The CDR3, as DNA: TGTGCCAGCAGCTCAACAAATTCACCCCTCCACTTT.

This sequence joins TRBV30 and TRBJ2-4; D is perhaps TRBD2 (5 bases). The CDR3 is 17 residues long. The germline V gene has CDR1 GTSNPN and CDR2 SVGIG (reference sequence). Between the trimmed V and J ends, which lost 0 bases and 0 bases, there was a span of 15 bases. CDR3 amino acids: CAWSVPEDGLAKNIQYF. The CDR3 nucleotides read TGTGCCTGGAGTGTACCGGAGGACGGGTTAGCCAAAAACATTCAGTACTTC.

The chain is built from TRBV28 and TRBJ2-3; 12 bases match TRBD2. Unmatched junction bases numbered 7, after V lost 5 bases and J lost 1 base. The CDR3 loop spans 17 amino acids. In germline, CDR1 is MDHEN, CDR2 SYDVKM. The CDR3 DNA follows: TGTGCCAGCAGTCCTCGGACTAGCGGGGTTCGCACAGATACGCAGTATTTT. Protein product: CASSPRTSGVRTDTQYF.

This clone was observed a few times. The CDR3 spells CASGSSAGGVTEAFF. The CDR3, as DNA: TGTGCTAGTGGGTCCAGTGCGGGGGGCGTCACTGAAGCTTTCTTT. The chain carries TRBV12-5 and TRBJ1-1, with a weak D call TRBD1 (6 bases). This CDR3 has 15 residues. Trimming took 6 bases from V and 4 from J, leaving 18 bases between them. Germline V gene data show CDR1 as LGHNT and CDR2 as FRNRAP.

J is TRBJ2-1 and V is TRBV29-1, with 9 bases identical to TRBD2. The junction had 10 bases not matched to a gene; V was cut back by 8 bases and J by 5 bases. CDR3 length: 14 residues. Germline CDR1 and CDR2: SQVTM and ANQGSEA. CDR3 sequence (DNA): TGCAGCACCCCTGCTAGCGGGATCGACAATGAGCAGTTCTTC. It specifies CSTPASGIDNEQFF.

This clone was seen a few times. V gene TRBV5-4 combines with J gene TRBJ2-3; D not resolved. This CDR3 is 13 amino acids long. V was shortened by 4 bases and J by 3 bases, with 9 bases between the two germline ends. Germline V gene sequence: CDR1 SGHNT, CDR2 YYREEE (reference sequence). The CDR3 nucleotides are TGTGCCAGCAGCGTTCCGATAACAGATACGCAGTATTTT. Encoded protein: CASSVPITDTQYF.

V and J are TRBV27 and TRBJ2-7, with D unclear. This CDR3 has 13 amino acids. V was shortened by 4 bases and J by 2 bases, with 9 bases between the two germline ends. CDR1 MNHEY and CDR2 SMNVEV come from the germline V gene (reference sequence). This CDR3 is CASSSERTYEQYF. The CDR3, as DNA: TGTGCCAGCAGTTCGGAAAGAACCTACGAGCAGTACTTC.

The rearrangement uses TRBV7-2 and TRBJ2-5, with TRBD1 matching over 8 bases. The CDR3 covers 16 residues. Germline V gene data show CDR1 as SGHTA and CDR2 as FQGNSA. V trimming: 3 bases; J trimming: 6 bases; junction bases outside the gene matches: 12. CDR3 amino acids: CASSFLHGTGDKTQYF. The DNA of the CDR3 is TGTGCCAGCAGCTTCCTGCACGGGACAGGAGACAAGACCCAGTACTTC.

The chain combines TRBV27 with TRBJ2-5; D may be TRBD1 (5 bases). V lost 6 bases, J lost 1 base, and 12 bases lay in between. Looked up from germline, CDR1 is MNHEY and CDR2 is SMNVEV (reference sequence). The CDR3 is made up of 14 amino acids. The CDR3 sequence is CASSPRQFQETQYF. CDR3 DNA sequence: TGTGCCAGCAGCCCGAGACAGTTCCAAGAGACCCAGTACTTC.

The genes are TRBV12-3 or TRBV12-4 and TRBJ1-2, with TRBD1 matching 8 bases. The CDR3 extends over 13 amino acids. V lost 7 bases to trimming and J lost 2 bases; unmatched junction nucleotides: 3. Here the CDR3 DNA reads TGTGCCAGCACCCACAGGGGGAACTATGGCTACACCTTC. Its protein is CASTHRGNYGYTF.

This chain connects TRBV6-5 to TRBJ1-5; D unresolved. Germline CDR1 is MNHEY and CDR2 is SVGAGI. Trimming removed 6 bases from V and 2 bases from J, with 8 bases in between. CDR3 length: 13 residues. The CDR3 loop is CASSSRGNQPQHF. The CDR3 DNA sequence: TGTGCCAGCAGCTCTAGGGGCAATCAGCCCCAGCATTTT.

This clone came up once. The CDR3 bases are TGCGCCAGCAGCTTAAGGGACAAGGTCTACGAGCAGTACTTC. Protein sequence: CASSLRDKVYEQYF. The rearrangement uses TRBV5-1 and TRBJ2-7, with a weak D call TRBD1 (6 bases). The CDR3 spans 14 residues. CDR1 and CDR2 (germline): SGHRS, YFSETQ. The germline V and J ends were trimmed by 2 bases and 3 bases, with 12 bases remaining between them.

This clone has a single count. The chain uses TRBV12-3 or TRBV12-4 and TRBJ2-5, with unresolved D. V dropped 6 bases and J dropped 2 bases, with 10 bases sitting between them. The CDR3 sequence is 13 residues long. CDR3 DNA sequence: TGTGCCAGCAGCAGGAGTCTACAAGAGACCCAGTACTTC. Protein sequence: CASSRSLQETQYF.

The V and J genes are TRBV18 and TRBJ2-7, with D possibly matching TRBD1 (6 bases). Germline CDR1 reads KGHSH; CDR2 reads LQKENI. V lost 3 bases and J 3 bases, leaving 18 bases between the germline ends. This CDR3 has 16 residues. Here the CDR3 DNA reads TGTGCCAGCTCACCTCTACAGGGCCTAGCTGGCTACGAGCAGTACTTC. Its translation is CASSPLQGLAGYEQYF.

The rearrangement uses TRBV13 and TRBJ2-2, with 14 bases lining up with TRBD2. After removal of 5 bases from V and 6 bases from J, the junction contained 5 bases not matched to a gene. The germline V gene encodes CDR1 PRHDT and CDR2 FYEKMQ (reference sequence). The CDR3 sequence is 16 residues long. The CDR3: CASSQRLAGGPGELFF. In DNA form, the CDR3 reads TGTGCCAGCAGCCAACGACTAGCGGGAGGGCCCGGGGAGCTGTTTTTT.

The gene calls are TRBV5-1 and TRBJ1-6; 8 bases are a match to TRBD1. The germline CDR1 and CDR2 sequences are SGHRS and YFSETQ. This CDR3 comprises 14 residues. V gave up 4 bases and J gave up 8 bases; unmatched junction bases: 5. The CDR3 is CASSIQGAHSPLHF. The CDR3 coding sequence is TGCGCCAGCAGCATTCAGGGGGCGCATTCACCCCTCCACTTT.

The gene calls are TRBV9 and TRBJ2-3; TRBD1 matches at 9 bases. The CDR3 has 15 amino acids. Trimming took 3 bases from V and 4 from J; bases not matched to a gene: 6. Germline lookup yields CDR1 SGDLS and CDR2 YYNGEE. The CDR3 is CASSDWTGDADTQYF. In nucleotides, the CDR3 is TGTGCCAGCAGCGATTGGACAGGGGACGCAGATACGCAGTATTTT.

V usage is TRBV6-5 and J usage is TRBJ2-2; tentatively, D is TRBD1 or TRBD2 (6 bases each). The CDR3 loop spans 14 amino acids. With 8 bases removed from V and 0 bases from J, the gap between germline ends came to 10 bases. Germline CDR1 MNHEY, CDR2 SVGAGI. The CDR3 DNA reads as TGTGCCAGCCGGAGGGGGGCGAACACCGGGGAGCTGTTTTTT. It yields the protein CASRRGANTGELFF.

This clone was detected once. The chain employs TRBV5-1 and TRBJ1-3; D is unresolved. The CDR3 runs to 15 residues. The germline V and J ends were trimmed by 2 bases and 0 bases, with 9 bases remaining between them. CDR1 is SGHRS, CDR2 YFSETQ, per germline. The CDR3 loop reads CASSFSPSSGNTIYF. CDR3 sequence (DNA): TGCGCCAGCAGCTTTAGTCCCTCCTCTGGAAACACCATATATTTT.

The chain recombines TRBV10-1 with TRBJ1-2, with D perhaps matching TRBD1 (6 bases). Trimming took 5 bases from V and 8 from J, leaving 15 bases between them. Germline values: CDR1 WNHNN, CDR2 SYGVQD (reference sequence). The CDR3 extends over 13 amino acids. The CDR3 coding sequence is TGCGCCAGCAGTTTAGACAGGCGCGGAGGCTACACCTTC. Encoded protein: CASSLDRRGGYTF.

This chain connects TRBV2 to TRBJ1-3, with D unresolved. Deletions cut 8 bases from V and 0 bases from J, with 11 bases between. The CDR3 consists of 14 residues. Germline-derived CDR1 and CDR2 are SNHLY and FYNNEI. The DNA of the CDR3 is TGTGCCAGCGTTTGGCATGCCTCTGGAAACACCATATATTTT. It encodes CASVWHASGNTIYF.

The chain carries TRBV3-1 (or the pseudogene TRBV3-2) and TRBJ2-3, with TRBD2 identical over 7 bases. Germline V lookup: CDR1 LGHDT, CDR2 YNNKEL (reference sequence). The CDR3 runs to 13 residues. The junction had 1 base not matched to a gene; V was cut back by 6 bases and J by 1 base. In DNA form, the CDR3 reads TGTGCCAGCAGTCGGGGGGGCACAGATACGCAGTATTTT. It is translated as CASSRGGTDTQYF.